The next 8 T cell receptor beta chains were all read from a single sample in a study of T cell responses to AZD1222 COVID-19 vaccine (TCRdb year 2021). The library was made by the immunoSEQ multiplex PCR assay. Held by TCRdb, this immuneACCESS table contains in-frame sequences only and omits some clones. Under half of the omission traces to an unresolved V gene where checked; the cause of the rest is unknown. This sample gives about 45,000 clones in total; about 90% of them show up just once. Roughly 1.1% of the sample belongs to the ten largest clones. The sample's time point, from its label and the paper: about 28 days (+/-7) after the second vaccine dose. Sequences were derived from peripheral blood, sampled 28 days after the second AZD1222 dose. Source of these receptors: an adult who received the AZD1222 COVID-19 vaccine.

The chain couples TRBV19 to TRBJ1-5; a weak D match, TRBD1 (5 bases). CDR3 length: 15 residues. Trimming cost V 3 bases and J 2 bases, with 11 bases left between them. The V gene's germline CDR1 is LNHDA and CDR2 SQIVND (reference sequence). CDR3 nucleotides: TGTGCCAGTAGTATCAGTGACAGCGGCAATCAGCCCCAGCATTTT. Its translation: CASSISDSGNQPQHF.

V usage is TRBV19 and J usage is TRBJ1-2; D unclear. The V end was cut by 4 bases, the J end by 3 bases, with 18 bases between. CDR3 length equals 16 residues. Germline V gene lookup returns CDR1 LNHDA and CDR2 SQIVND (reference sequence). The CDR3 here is CASSSSPGWLDYGYTF. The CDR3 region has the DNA TGTGCCAGTAGTAGCAGCCCAGGTTGGTTGGACTATGGCTACACCTTC.

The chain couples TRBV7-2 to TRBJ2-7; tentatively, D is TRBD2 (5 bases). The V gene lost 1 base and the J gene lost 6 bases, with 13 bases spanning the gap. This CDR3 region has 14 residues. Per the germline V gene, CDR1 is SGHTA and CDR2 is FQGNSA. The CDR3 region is CASSLVILEGEQYF. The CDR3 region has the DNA TGTGCCAGCAGCTTAGTCATCCTTGAGGGCGAGCAGTACTTC.

The CDR3 bases are TGTGCCAGCAGTTTTTGGAGAAACACTGAAGCTTTCTTT. This translates into CASSFWRNTEAFF. The genes are TRBV27 and TRBJ1-1, with D hard to call. Per germline, CDR1 MNHEY and CDR2 SMNVEV (reference sequence). Trimming pared 3 bases from V and 2 bases from J, leaving 7 bases between. The CDR3 totals 13 residues.

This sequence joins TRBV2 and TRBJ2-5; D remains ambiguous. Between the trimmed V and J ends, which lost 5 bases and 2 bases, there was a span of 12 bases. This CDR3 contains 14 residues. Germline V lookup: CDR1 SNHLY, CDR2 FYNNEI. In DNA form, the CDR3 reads TGTGCCAGCAGTAGGGAAACGTATCAAGAGACCCAGTACTTC. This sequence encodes CASSRETYQETQYF.

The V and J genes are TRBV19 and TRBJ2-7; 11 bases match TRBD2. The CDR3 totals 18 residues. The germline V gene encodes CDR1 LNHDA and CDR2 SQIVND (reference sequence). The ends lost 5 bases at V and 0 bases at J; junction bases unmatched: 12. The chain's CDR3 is CASSLRTSGLGSSYEQYF. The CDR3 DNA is TGTGCCAGTAGTTTACGGACTAGCGGGCTGGGTAGCTCCTACGAGCAGTACTTC.

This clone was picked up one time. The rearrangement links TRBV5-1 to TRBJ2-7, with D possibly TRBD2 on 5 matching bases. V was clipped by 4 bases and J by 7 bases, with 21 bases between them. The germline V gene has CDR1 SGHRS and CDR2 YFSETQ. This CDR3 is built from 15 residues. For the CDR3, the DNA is TGCGCCAGCAGCAAAGACCCCCTAGGGAGTTTGGAGCAGTACTTC. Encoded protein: CASSKDPLGSLEQYF.

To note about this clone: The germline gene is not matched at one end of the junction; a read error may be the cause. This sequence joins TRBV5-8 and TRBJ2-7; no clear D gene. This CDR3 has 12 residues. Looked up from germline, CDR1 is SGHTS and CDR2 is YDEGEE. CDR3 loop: CASSFGPYEQYF. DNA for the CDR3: TGTGCCAGCAGCTTTGGGCCCTATGAGCAGTACTTC. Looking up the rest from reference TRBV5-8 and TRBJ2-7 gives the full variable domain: EAGVTQSPTHLIKTRGQQATLRCSPISGHTSVYWYQQALGLGLQFLLWYDEGEERNRGNFPPRFSGRQFPNYSSELNVNALELEDSALYLCASSFGPYEQYFGPGTRLTVT.